This TCR beta chain was retrieved from a study of OX40 agonist ivuxolimab in advanced cancers. Study overall: Melanoma, hepatocellular carcinoma, head and neck or renal cell cancer occurred in dose-escalation patients.

Trimming stripped 6 bases from V and 4 bases from J, with 17 bases between. Germline CDR1 reads SGHRS; CDR2 reads YFSETQ. This CDR3 comprises 15 residues. Measured with immunoSEQ multiplex PCR; TCRdb has only the in-frame clones, and not every one. The data contain roughly 40,000 clones, roughly 80% of them singletons. The specimen comprised CD4+ or CD8+ T cells sorted from blood, sampled in a trial of the OX40 agonist ivuxolimab. The receptor comes from an adult with an advanced solid tumor such as melanoma, head and neck, liver or kidney cancer. The chain recombines TRBV5-1 with TRBJ2-1, with a tentative D call TRBD2 (7 bases). CDR3 bases: TGCGCCAGCAAGATTCCGGGGGGCGATTACAATGAGCAGTTCTTC. Translation gives CASKIPGGDYNEQFF.